These 14 T cell receptor beta chains originate from one sample sequenced in a study of cytomegalovirus exposure and HLA in healthy donors. In the PCR, 60 Vbeta and 13 Jbeta primers were used. Repertoires were generated with immunoSEQ multiplex PCR, while TCRdb's copy carries only in-frame clones and drops some. The data show 150,000 to 200,000 clones, about 82% seen once. Material for sequencing was PBMCs. Receptors originate from a young man in good health and CMV-seronegative.

The chain has TRBV27 and TRBJ1-2; 10 positions match TRBD1. The CDR3 has 15 amino acids. Germline CDR1 is MNHEY and CDR2 is SMNVEV (reference sequence). The ends lost 2 bases at V and 7 bases at J; junction bases unmatched: 7. CDR3 protein: CASSLRWTGGCGYTF. CDR3 coding DNA: TGTGCCAGCAGTTTAAGGTGGACAGGGGGATGTGGCTACACCTTC.

This clone was seen a few times. The V gene is TRBV7-9, the J gene TRBJ2-3; D might be TRBD2 (6 bases). V lost 1 base and J 15 bases, leaving 11 bases between the germline ends. The CDR3 sequence is 11 residues long. Per germline, CDR1 SEHNR and CDR2 FQNEAQ (reference sequence). The CDR3 DNA is TGTGCCAGCAGCTTAGTTCTGGGAGGATATTTT. Translation: CASSLVLGGYF.

The chain employs TRBV19 and TRBJ1-6; D might be TRBD1 (6 bases). The CDR3 covers 14 residues. Looked up from germline, CDR1 is LNHDA and CDR2 is SQIVND (reference sequence). Deletions cut 6 bases from V and 10 bases from J, with 16 bases between. The CDR3: CASSLGYRESPLHF. In DNA, the CDR3 is TGTGCCAGTAGCCTAGGGTACAGGGAATCACCCCTCCACTTT.

Concerning this clone: A read error may account for a junction end that differs from germline. The genes are TRBV7-7 and TRBJ2-1; 10 bases fit TRBD1. The CDR3 sequence is 16 residues long. Germline CDR1 is SSHAT and CDR2 is FNYEAQ (reference sequence). In DNA, the CDR3 is TGTGCTAGCAGCCTTCGGACAGGGGGGCTCTACAATGAGCAGTTCTTC. Its translation: CASSLRTGGLYNEQFF.

A note on this clone: A junction end diverges from the germline sequence, so it may reflect a read error. In nucleotides, the CDR3 is TGTGCTAGCAGCTTAGGCGGGAGGGGGATCCAAGAGACCCAGTACTTC. Translation gives CASSLGGRGIQETQYF. The V and J genes are TRBV7-7 and TRBJ2-5, with 9 bases lining up with TRBD2. The CDR3 runs to 16 residues. Germline values: CDR1 SSHAT, CDR2 FNYEAQ (reference sequence).

This clone showed up many times. The chain is built from TRBV5-1 and TRBJ1-5, with TRBD1 matching over 9 bases. V lost 0 bases, J lost 6 bases, and 7 bases stayed unmatched. CDR3 length: 16 amino acids. Germline V gene lookup returns CDR1 SGHRS and CDR2 YFSETQ. The CDR3 loop is CASSLGPTGGGQPQHF. The CDR3 DNA is TGCGCCAGCAGCTTGGGTCCAACAGGGGGCGGTCAGCCCCAGCATTTT.

The genes are TRBV6-1 and TRBJ2-5; 9 bases fit TRBD2. The CDR3 loop spans 16 amino acids. V lost 2 bases and J lost 1; bases outside the gene matches: 5. CDR1 MNHNS and CDR2 SASEGT come from the germline V gene. The CDR3: CASSELVRGGQETQYF. CDR3 in DNA: TGTGCCAGCAGTGAACTCGTGCGGGGGGGCCAAGAGACCCAGTACTTC.

The count of this clone is one. The rearrangement uses TRBV6-1 and TRBJ2-5; 7 bases are a match to TRBD1. The germline V gene has CDR1 MNHNS and CDR2 SASEGT. V lost 4 bases, J lost 5 bases, and 7 bases stayed unmatched. This CDR3 spans 14 amino acids. CDR3 loop: CASSGAQGVETQYF. CDR3 bases: TGTGCCAGCAGTGGAGCTCAGGGGGTCGAGACCCAGTACTTC.

The V and J genes are TRBV7-3 and TRBJ2-1; unclear D gene. Trimming stripped 5 bases from V and 7 bases from J, with 12 bases between. The CDR3 consists of 13 residues. The germline V gene has CDR1 SGHTA and CDR2 FQGTGA. CDR3 in DNA: TGTGCCAGCAGCCGGGTCCACCGAAATGAGCAGTTCTTC. The encoded protein is CASSRVHRNEQFF.

This chain links TRBV28 with TRBJ2-1; 7 nucleotides line up with TRBD1. CDR3 length: 12 amino acids. In germline, CDR1 is MDHEN, CDR2 SYDVKM. The V and J ends lost 7 bases and 15 bases, in that order; junction bases with no gene match: 12. CDR3 sequence: CASTHIRQGPFF. The CDR3 nucleotides read TGTGCCAGCACCCACATTCGACAGGGACCGTTCTTC.

The table lists this clone with a few counts. A read error may account for a junction end that differs from germline. Other DNA sequences in this sample translate to the same CDR3. The CDR3 spells CASSVDQGRNSPLHF. CDR3 in DNA: TGTGCCAGCAGCGTGGACCAGGGGCGTAATTCGCCCCTCCACTTT. The chain combines TRBV6-1 with TRBJ1-6; D possibly corresponds to TRBD1 (6 bases). CDR3 length equals 15 residues. Germline assignment: CDR1 MNHNS and CDR2 SASEGT.

The table lists this clone with a few counts. The V and J genes are TRBV7-8 and TRBJ2-7; the match to TRBD1 covers 8 bases. This CDR3 spans 15 amino acids. Germline V lookup: CDR1 SGHVS, CDR2 FQNEAQ. The junction had 11 bases not matched to a gene; V was cut back by 7 bases and J by 3 bases. The CDR3 loop is CASTPRTGRFYEQYF. Written as DNA, the CDR3 is TGTGCCAGCACCCCCCGGACAGGGCGGTTCTACGAGCAGTACTTC. Drawing the rest from reference TRBV7-8 and TRBJ2-7, the complete variable domain is GAGVSQSPRYKVAKRGQDVALRCDPISGHVSLFWYQQALGQGPEFLTYFQNEAQLDKSGLPSDRFFAERPEGSVSTLKIQRTQQEDSAVYLCASTPRTGRFYEQYFGPGTRLTVT.

This rearrangement joins TRBV30 to TRBJ2-3, with 7 bases identical to TRBD2. The ends lost 3 bases at V and 8 bases at J; junction bases unmatched: 2. The CDR3 spans 11 residues. The germline CDR1 and CDR2 sequences are GTSNPN and SVGIG (reference sequence). This CDR3 reads CAWSSGGTQYF. The CDR3 bases are TGTGCCTGGAGCTCGGGGGGTACGCAGTATTTT.

This sequence joins TRBV15 and TRBJ1-5, with 11 positions matching TRBD1. V was pared by 8 bases and J by 2 bases, with 5 bases of the junction left unmatched. Germline assignment: CDR1 LNHNV and CDR2 YYDKDF (reference sequence). This CDR3 contains 15 residues. The CDR3 reads CATGQGARGNQPQHF. The DNA for the CDR3 is TGTGCCACCGGACAGGGGGCCCGAGGCAATCAGCCCCAGCATTTT.